One and the same sample provided the 3 T cell receptor beta chains below, sequenced in a study of T cell responses to AZD1222 COVID-19 vaccine. Assay: immunoSEQ multiplex PCR; the TCRdb copy retains only in-frame clones and omits some. The sample holds about 130,000 clones; approximately 92% are singletons and the top ten take 3% to 4%. Sample: peripheral blood, taken 28 days after the second AZD1222 dose. The receptors stem from an adult who received the AZD1222 COVID-19 vaccine.

This chain connects TRBV27 to TRBJ1-1, with 10 bases matching TRBD1. CDR1 MNHEY and CDR2 SMNVEV come from the germline V gene (reference sequence). The CDR3 loop spans 18 amino acids. Losses at the gene ends were 6 bases for V and 6 bases for J; bases not matched to a gene: 19. Here the CDR3 reads CASSWGQGSGLGVPEAFF. The DNA of the CDR3 is TGTGCCAGCAGCTGGGGACAGGGGTCCGGCCTTGGGGTTCCTGAAGCTTTCTTT.

This sequence joins TRBV2 and TRBJ2-7; 9 positions match TRBD2. CDR1 and CDR2 from the germline V gene are SNHLY and FYNNEI. CDR3 length: 15 amino acids. V lost 1 base and J lost 1; bases outside the gene matches: 2. The CDR3 sequence: CASSEGAGGSYEQYF. The CDR3 DNA follows: TGTGCCAGCAGTGAAGGAGCGGGAGGATCCTACGAGCAGTACTTC.

A few counts support this clone. The chain uses TRBV7-2 and TRBJ1-2, with D possibly matching TRBD1 (6 bases). Germline V gene data show CDR1 as SGHTA and CDR2 as FQGNSA. This CDR3 has 13 amino acids. V was cut by 1 base and J by 8 bases, with 11 bases left in between. CDR3 protein: CASSLEQGYGYTF. DNA for the CDR3: TGTGCCAGCAGCTTAGAACAGGGTTACGGCTACACCTTC.